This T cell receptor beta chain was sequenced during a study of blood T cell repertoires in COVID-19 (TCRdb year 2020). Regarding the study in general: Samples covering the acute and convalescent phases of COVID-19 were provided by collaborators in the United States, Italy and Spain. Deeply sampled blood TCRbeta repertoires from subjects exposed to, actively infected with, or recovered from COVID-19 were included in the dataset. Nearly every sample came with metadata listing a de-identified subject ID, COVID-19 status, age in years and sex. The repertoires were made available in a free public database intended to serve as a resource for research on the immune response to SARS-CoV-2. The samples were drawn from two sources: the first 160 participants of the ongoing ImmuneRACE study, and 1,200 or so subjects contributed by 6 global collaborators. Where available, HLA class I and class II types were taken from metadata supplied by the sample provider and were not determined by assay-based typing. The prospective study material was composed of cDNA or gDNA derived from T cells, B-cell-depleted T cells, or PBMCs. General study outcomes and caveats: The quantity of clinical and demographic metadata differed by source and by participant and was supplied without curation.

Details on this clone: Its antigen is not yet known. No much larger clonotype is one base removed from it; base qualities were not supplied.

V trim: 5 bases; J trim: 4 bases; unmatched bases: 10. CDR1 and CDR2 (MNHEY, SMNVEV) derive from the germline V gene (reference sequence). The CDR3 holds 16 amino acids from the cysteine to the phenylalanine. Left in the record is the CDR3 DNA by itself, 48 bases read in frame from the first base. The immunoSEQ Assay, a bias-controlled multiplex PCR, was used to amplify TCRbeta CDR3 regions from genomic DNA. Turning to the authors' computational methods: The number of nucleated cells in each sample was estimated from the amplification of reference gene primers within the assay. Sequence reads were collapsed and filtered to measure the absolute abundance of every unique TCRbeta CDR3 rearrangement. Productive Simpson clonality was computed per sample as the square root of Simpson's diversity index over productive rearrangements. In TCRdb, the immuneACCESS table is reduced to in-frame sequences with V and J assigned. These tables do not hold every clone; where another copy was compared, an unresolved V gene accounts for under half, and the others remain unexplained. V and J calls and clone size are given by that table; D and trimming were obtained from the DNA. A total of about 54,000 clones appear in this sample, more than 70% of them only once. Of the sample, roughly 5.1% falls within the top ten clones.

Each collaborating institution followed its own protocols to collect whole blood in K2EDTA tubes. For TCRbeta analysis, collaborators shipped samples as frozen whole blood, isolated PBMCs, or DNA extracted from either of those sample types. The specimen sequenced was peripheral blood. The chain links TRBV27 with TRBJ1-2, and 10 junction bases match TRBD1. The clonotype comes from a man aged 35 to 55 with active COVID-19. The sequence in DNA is TGTGCCAGCAGTGTGAAAGGGGACAGGGGACCCTATGGCTACACCTTC. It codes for CASSVKGDRGPYGYTF.